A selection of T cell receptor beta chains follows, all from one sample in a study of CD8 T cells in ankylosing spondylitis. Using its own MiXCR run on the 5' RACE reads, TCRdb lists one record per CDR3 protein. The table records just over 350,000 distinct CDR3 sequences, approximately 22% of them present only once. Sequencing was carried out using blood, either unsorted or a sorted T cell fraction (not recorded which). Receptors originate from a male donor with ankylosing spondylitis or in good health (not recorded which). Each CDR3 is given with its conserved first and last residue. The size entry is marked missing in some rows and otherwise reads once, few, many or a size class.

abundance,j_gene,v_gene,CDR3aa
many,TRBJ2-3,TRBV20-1,CSASPGQGEYTDTQYF
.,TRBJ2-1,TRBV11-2,CASSLSLAGGSSYNEQFF
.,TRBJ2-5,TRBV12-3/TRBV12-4,CASVGAGLKTQYF
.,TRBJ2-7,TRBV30,CAWSEGQGPYEQYF
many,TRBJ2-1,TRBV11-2,CASSGTNNEQFF
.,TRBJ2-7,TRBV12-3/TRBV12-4,CASSASGTGSYEQYF
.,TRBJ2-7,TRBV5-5,CASSPPPGQGNYEQYF
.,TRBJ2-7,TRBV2,CASSEPTEGSYEQYF
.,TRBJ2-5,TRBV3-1,CASSQGWEGTPQETQYF
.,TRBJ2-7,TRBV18,CASSPRTSLSYEQYF
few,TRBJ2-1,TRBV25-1,CASSEASGTLYNEQFF
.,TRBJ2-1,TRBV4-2,CASSPGTSGEEQFF
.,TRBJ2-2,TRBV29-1,CSVEPGGDTGELFF
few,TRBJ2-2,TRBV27,CASSLSVVNTGELFF
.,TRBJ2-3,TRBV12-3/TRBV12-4,CASSPALAGSADTQYF
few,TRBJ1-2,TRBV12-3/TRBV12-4,CASSRQEGFGYTF
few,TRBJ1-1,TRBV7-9,CASSQLQGLNTEAFF
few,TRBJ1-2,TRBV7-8,CASSAYRGDYGYTF
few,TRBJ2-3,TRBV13,CASSSVRGGESRADTQYF
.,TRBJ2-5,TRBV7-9,CASSLRGDPGDF
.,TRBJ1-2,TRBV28,CASKATGPNYGYTF
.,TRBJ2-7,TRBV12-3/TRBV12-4,CASRRTSQYEQYF
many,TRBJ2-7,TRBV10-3,CAIRDSSSYEQYF
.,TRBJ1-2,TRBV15,CATSREMASGSYGYTF
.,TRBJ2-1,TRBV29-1,CSVAGLVTYNEQFF
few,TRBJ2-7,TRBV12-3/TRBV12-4,CASSSGGYSYEQYF
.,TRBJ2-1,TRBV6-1,CASIGQGSHNEQFF
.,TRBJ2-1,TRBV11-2,CASSRLSGGGTSSYNEQFF
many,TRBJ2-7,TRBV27,CASSFSGGAYEQYF
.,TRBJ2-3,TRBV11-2,CASSSPVGIPTLNF
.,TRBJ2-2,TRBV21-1,CASSNICRGSGELFF
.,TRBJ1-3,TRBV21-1,CASSTHGVPTGNTIYF
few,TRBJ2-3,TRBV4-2,CASSQDGSGTGTDTQYF
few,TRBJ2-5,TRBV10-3,CAIGGEKETQYF
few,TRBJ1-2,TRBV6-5,CASSYSMGTAGGYTF
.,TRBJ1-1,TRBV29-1,CSVVQGAFGTEAFF
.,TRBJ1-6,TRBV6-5,CASSYGPGSPLHF
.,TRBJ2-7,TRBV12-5,CASGLPLSGGSYEQYF
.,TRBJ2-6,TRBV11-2,CASSPRQGAGGANVLTF
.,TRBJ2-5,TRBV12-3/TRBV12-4,CASSNSGQETQYF
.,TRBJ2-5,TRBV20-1,CSARLSGAGTSVQETQYF
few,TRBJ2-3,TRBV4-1,CASSQVGQGSTDTQYF
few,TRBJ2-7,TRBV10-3,CAIEQGENSYEQYF
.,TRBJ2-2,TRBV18,CASSGIANTGELFF
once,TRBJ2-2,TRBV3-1,CASSQGGAVGELFF
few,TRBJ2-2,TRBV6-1,CASSPTAPNTGELFF
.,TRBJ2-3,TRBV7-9,CASSLWAGSTDTQYF
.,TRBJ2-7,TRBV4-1,CASSQTSGAPYEQYF
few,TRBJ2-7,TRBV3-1,CASSPLAGDLNEQYF
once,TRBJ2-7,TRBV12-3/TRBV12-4,CASSLAVHHEQYF
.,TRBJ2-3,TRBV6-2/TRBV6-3,CATAGGDTDTQYF
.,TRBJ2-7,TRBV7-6,CASSLGTGGEKYEQYF
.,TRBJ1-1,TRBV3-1,CASSQVRIGNTEAFF
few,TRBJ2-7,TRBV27,CASSLSLDYEQYF
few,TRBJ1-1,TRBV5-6,CASSPTRDMLLAFF
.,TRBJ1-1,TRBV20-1,CSARGAGMNTEAFF
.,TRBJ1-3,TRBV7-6,CASESNSGNTIYF
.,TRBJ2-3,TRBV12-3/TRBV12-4,CASRTGLFGDTQYF
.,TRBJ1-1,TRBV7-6,CASSSIDGGEAFF
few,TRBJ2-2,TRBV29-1,CSVLLSDRGWTGELFF